The rows below give T cell receptor beta chains drawn from one sample of a study of human T cells and chemical hapten exposure. TCRdb passed the RACE reads through MiXCR, listing each CDR3 protein once. The sample yields fewer than 100,000 distinct CDR3 sequences, approximately 11% seen once. Sequencing used whole blood, obtained in connection with sensitization to the hapten diphenylcyclopropenone (DPC). These receptors all stem from a woman aged 25 to 39 with alopecia areata. Some clones in this sample may be carry-over from other donors' samples. CDR3s include the opening cysteine and the closing phenylalanine or tryptophan. D genes are given only for firm matches. For some rows the clone size is stated as once, few or many, or as a class when expanded; others skip it.

V gene	clone size	J gene	D gene	CDR3 protein	CDR3 DNA
TRBV6-5	few	TRBJ2-1	-	CASSQKPIAPGVF	TGTGCCAGCAGCCAGAAACCCATAGCCCCCGGGGTCTTC
TRBV7-2	many	TRBJ2-5	-	CASSLGGGGKETQYF	TGTGCCAGCAGCTTAGGGGGTGGAGGAAAAGAGACCCAGTACTTC
TRBV29-1	-	TRBJ2-5	-	CSVLGGETQYF	TGCAGCGTGTTGGGAGGAGAGACCCAGTACTTC
TRBV29-1	-	TRBJ1-1	-	CSGEMNTEAFF	TGCAGCGGAGAGATGAACACTGAAGCTTTCTTT
TRBV28	many	TRBJ2-5	TRBD1	CASIMTGSKTQYF	TGTGCCAGCATCATGACAGGGAGTAAGACCCAGTACTTC
TRBV6-4	few	TRBJ2-1	-	CASSEDSHNEQFF	TGTGCCAGCAGTGAGGACTCACACAATGAGCAGTTCTTC
TRBV24-1	-	TRBJ2-1	-	CATSDRQGRGRQFF	TGTGCCACCAGTGACCGCCAGGGGAGGGGGAGGCAGTTCTTC
TRBV18	few	TRBJ1-4	-	CASSLQGLSGATNEKLFF	TGTGCCAGCTCCCTTCAGGGGTTAAGCGGAGCAACTAATGAAAAACTGTTTTTT
TRBV10-3	-	TRBJ1-2	-	CAISVGDSAITTNYGYTF	TGTGCCATCAGTGTGGGGGACTCAGCTATAACTACTAACTATGGCTACACCTTC
TRBV7-2	few	TRBJ2-3	-	CASSLVPELADTQYF	TGTGCCAGCAGCTTAGTCCCCGAGCTAGCGGATACGCAGTATTTT
TRBV12-3/TRBV12-4	many	TRBJ1-1	TRBD1	CASSLTGVNTEAFF	TGTGCCAGCAGTCTCACAGGGGTGAACACTGAAGCTTTCTTT
TRBV6-5	-	TRBJ1-6	TRBD1	CASTTGDRDNSPLHF	TGTGCCAGCACCACGGGGGACAGGGATAATTCACCCCTCCACTTT
TRBV3-1	-	TRBJ1-6	-	CASSQDLWSPLHF	TGTGCCAGCAGCCAAGATCTGTGGTCACCCCTCCACTTT
TRBV11-2	many	TRBJ1-2	-	CASSLEAGSGGYTF	TGTGCCAGCAGCTTAGAGGCCGGGTCGGGTGGCTACACCTTC
TRBV6-4	-	TRBJ2-2	-	CASSDSTNTGELFF	TGTGCCAGCAGTGACTCGACTAACACCGGGGAGCTGTTTTTT
TRBV20-1	many	TRBJ1-2	-	CSARDPYKNYGYTF	TGCAGTGCTAGAGATCCTTATAAGAACTATGGCTACACCTTC
TRBV28	few	TRBJ2-3	-	CASSLGQSTDTQYF	TGTGCCAGCAGTTTAGGACAGAGCACAGATACGCAGTATTTT
TRBV6-2/TRBV6-3	-	TRBJ1-1	-	CASSYLGYTEAFF	TGTGCCAGCAGTTATTTGGGCTACACTGAAGCTTTCTTT
TRBV30	few	TRBJ1-6	-	CAWAPGNSPLHF	TGTGCCTGGGCCCCAGGGAATTCACCCCTCCACTTT
TRBV18	many	TRBJ1-6	TRBD1	CASSPTLGQGAQWETLHF	TGTGCCAGCTCCCCCACTCTGGGACAGGGGGCTCAGTGGGAAACCCTCCACTTT
TRBV18	few	TRBJ1-4	-	CASSPRQENEKLFF	TGTGCCAGCTCACCGCGGCAGGAAAATGAAAAACTGTTTTTT
TRBV27	-	TRBJ1-1	TRBD1	CASSTQGVLNTEAFF	TGTGCCAGCAGTACCCAGGGGGTGTTGAACACTGAAGCTTTCTTT
TRBV12-3/TRBV12-4	many	TRBJ1-6	-	CASSFGGNSPLHF	TGTGCCAGCAGTTTTGGGGGGAATTCACCCCTCCACTTT
TRBV7-3	few	TRBJ1-1	-	CASSLMPGPNTEAFF	TGTGCCAGCAGCTTAATGCCGGGCCCGAACACTGAAGCTTTCTTT
TRBV3-1	-	TRBJ2-5	TRBD2	CASTGLAEETQYF	TGTGCCAGCACCGGACTAGCGGAAGAGACCCAGTACTTC
TRBV7-2	many	TRBJ1-1	-	CASLLGGGMVATEAFF	TGTGCCAGCCTCTTAGGGGGTGGGATGGTGGCCACTGAAGCTTTCTTT
TRBV5-1	-	TRBJ2-3	-	CASSLQGTSTDTQYF	TGCGCCAGCAGCTTGCAGGGGACGAGCACAGATACGCAGTATTTT
TRBV29-1	many	TRBJ2-7	-	CSVENYGSEQYF	TGCAGCGTTGAAAACTACGGATCCGAGCAGTACTTC
TRBV5-1	-	TRBJ2-3	TRBD2	CASSLRGLQRGPTDTQYF	TGCGCCAGCAGCTTGAGAGGACTCCAGCGGGGGCCCACAGATACGCAGTATTTT
TRBV11-3	many	TRBJ2-7	TRBD2	CASSFTSGSHEQYF	TGTGCCAGCAGCTTTACTAGCGGGAGTCACGAGCAGTACTTC
TRBV28	-	TRBJ2-1	-	CASSEGSYLNEQFF	TGTGCCAGCAGTGAAGGGTCCTATCTTAATGAGCAGTTCTTC
TRBV28	few	TRBJ2-1	-	CASSDYEAQFF	TGTGCCAGCAGTGATTATGAAGCGCAGTTCTTC
TRBV29-1	-	TRBJ1-1	TRBD1	CSVRGQMNTEAFF	TGCAGCGTTAGGGGACAGATGAACACTGAAGCTTTCTTT
TRBV7-6	many	TRBJ2-3	-	CASSLTRQVTDTQYF	TGTGCCAGCAGCTTAACCCGCCAAGTGACAGATACGCAGTATTTT
TRBV12-3/TRBV12-4	many	TRBJ2-3	-	CASSWLGTDTQYF	TGTGCCAGCAGTTGGCTCGGCACAGATACGCAGTATTTT
TRBV12-3/TRBV12-4	many	TRBJ2-5	TRBD2	CASSLRAGPGGTQYF	TGTGCCAGCAGTTTACGAGCGGGACCGGGGGGGACCCAGTACTTC
TRBV7-2	many	TRBJ2-3	-	CASSLNSRYTDTQYF	TGTGCCAGCAGCTTAAATTCAAGATACACAGATACGCAGTATTTT
TRBV5-6	-	TRBJ1-1	TRBD1	CASRRQGVNEAFF	TGTGCCAGCAGGCGACAGGGGGTCAATGAAGCTTTCTTT
TRBV21-1	many	TRBJ2-5	-	CASSQSGGAVQDLTQYF	TGTGCCAGCAGCCAGAGTGGTGGGGCAGTACAAGACTTGACCCAGTACTTC
TRBV18	-	TRBJ1-1	-	CASSQERTEAFF	TGTGCCAGCTCACAAGAGCGGACTGAAGCTTTCTTT
TRBV7-3	-	TRBJ2-1	TRBD2	CASSSGLAGGEQFF	TGTGCCAGCAGCTCGGGACTAGCGGGAGGTGAGCAGTTCTTC
TRBV6-2/TRBV6-3	many	TRBJ2-5	-	CASSYPGRGQLETQYF	TGTGCCAGCAGTTACCCAGGGAGGGGGCAGTTAGAGACCCAGTACTTC
TRBV29-1	many	TRBJ2-3	-	CSGLRPGADTQYF	TGCAGCGGCCTACGGCCGGGGGCAGATACGCAGTATTTT
TRBV6-1	few	TRBJ1-2	TRBD1	CASRVGQFYGYTF	TGTGCCAGCAGGGTGGGACAGTTCTATGGCTACACCTTC
TRBV20-1	many	TRBJ2-3	-	CSARDGRFVSTDTQYF	TGCAGTGCTAGGGACGGGAGATTTGTTTCGACAGATACGCAGTATTTT
TRBV3-1	-	TRBJ1-1	TRBD1	CASSQGDRPKAFF	TGTGCCAGCAGCCAAGGGGACAGACCGAAGGCTTTCTTT
TRBV7-3	many	TRBJ2-6	-	CASSLDSGTGANVLTF	TGTGCCAGCAGCTTAGATTCGGGAACTGGGGCCAACGTCCTGACTTTC
TRBV10-1	-	TRBJ1-1	TRBD1	CASSEWSGGGEAFF	TGCGCCAGCAGTGAGTGGTCAGGGGGCGGTGAAGCTTTCTTT
TRBV12-5	-	TRBJ1-2	-	CASGLGSAAYGYTF	TGTGCTAGTGGTTTAGGCTCTGCTGCCTATGGCTACACCTTC
TRBV5-1	-	TRBJ1-2	-	CASKNSLDGYTF	TGCGCCAGCAAGAACAGTTTAGATGGCTACACCTTC
TRBV4-1	many	TRBJ1-5	-	CASSQVQVSNQPQHF	TGCGCCAGCAGCCAAGTCCAGGTTAGCAATCAGCCCCAGCATTTT
TRBV7-2	few	TRBJ2-1	-	CASSPVVLQNNEQFF	TGTGCCAGCAGCCCCGTAGTCTTGCAGAACAATGAGCAGTTCTTC
TRBV12-3/TRBV12-4	-	TRBJ1-2	-	CASSPNSGTNGYTF	TGTGCCAGCAGCCCCAATAGTGGGACAAATGGCTACACCTTC